These T cell receptor beta chains were read from a single sample in a study of cytomegalovirus exposure and HLA in healthy donors. Produced via immunoSEQ multiplex PCR; TCRdb's table is partial and in-frame only. The sample shows tens of thousands of clones, approximately 61% of them seen only once. The specimen sequenced was PBMCs. All receptors derive from a woman aged 50 to 60 in good health and CMV-seropositive. Both conserved end residues are part of each CDR3. A D gene is named only where the DNA matches it firmly. Not all rows give a size; the values are once, few, many and, for expanded clones, a class.

TRBJ1-2,NA,TRBV28,NA,CASSSPVTGYTF,TGTGCCAGCAGTTCGCCAGTCACTGGCTACACCTTC
TRBJ2-5,TRBD1,TRBV2,few,CASSEGQYQETQYF,TGTGCCAGCAGTGAGGGACAGTACCAAGAGACCCAGTACTTC
TRBJ1-2,NA,TRBV6-1,NA,CASRVAGDGYTF,TGTGCCAGCCGGGTGGCGGGGGATGGCTACACCTTC
TRBJ1-2,TRBD1,TRBV6-1,NA,CASTGALDGYTF,TGTGCCAGTACAGGGGCGTTAGATGGCTACACCTTC
TRBJ2-1,TRBD2,TRBV4-1,NA,CASSREITSGVSNEQFF,TGCGCCAGCAGCCGAGAAATAACTAGCGGGGTTAGCAATGAGCAGTTCTTC
TRBJ2-2,TRBD1,TRBV6-4,few,CASRDRDGGELFF,TGTGCCAGCCGGGACAGGGACGGAGGGGAGCTGTTTTTT
TRBJ2-7,TRBD1,TRBV5-1,NA,CASCRDFGQGGGEQYF,TGCGCCAGCTGCCGGGACTTTGGACAGGGAGGAGGCGAGCAGTACTTC
TRBJ2-7,TRBD2,TRBV5-1,NA,CASSSTGLAGPYEQYF,TGCGCCAGCAGCTCCACTGGACTAGCGGGGCCCTACGAGCAGTACTTC
TRBJ2-5,TRBD2,TRBV5-4,NA,CASSRGTSGGALETQYF,TGTGCCAGCAGCCGGGGGACTAGCGGGGGGGCTCTGGAGACCCAGTACTTC
TRBJ1-2,NA,TRBV6-6,NA,CASLLTDQSYYGYTF,TGTGCCAGCCTACTGACAGACCAAAGTTATTATGGCTACACCTTC
TRBJ1-4,TRBD1,TRBV28,once,CASSFPARGSNEKLFF,TGTGCCAGCAGTTTTCCCGCCAGGGGGAGTAATGAAAAACTGTTTTTT
TRBJ1-1,NA,TRBV9,NA,CASSATNMNTEAFF,TGTGCCAGCAGCGCCACTAATATGAACACTGAAGCTTTCTTT
TRBJ1-1,NA,TRBV28,few,CASSSGLGGENTEAFF,TGTGCCAGCAGTTCCGGATTAGGGGGGGAGAACACTGAAGCTTTCTTT
TRBJ2-2,TRBD1,TRBV7-9,few,CSSSSTGQPGTGELFF,TGTTCCAGCAGCTCTACGGGACAGCCTGGGACCGGGGAGCTGTTTTTT
TRBJ2-7,TRBD1,TRBV27,NA,CASTKQGAWYDEQYF,TGTGCCAGCACCAAACAGGGGGCATGGTACGACGAGCAGTACTTC
TRBJ1-1,NA,TRBV6-5,once,CAASDAGGEAFF,TGTGCCGCAAGCGATGCGGGCGGTGAAGCTTTCTTT
TRBJ2-1,TRBD2,TRBV7-3,NA,CSSSLYSPGLGSDEQFF,TGTTCCAGCAGCTTATATTCACCGGGACTAGGGTCGGATGAGCAGTTCTTC
TRBJ2-7,NA,TRBV27,NA,CASSLEFRTGTPQYF,TGTGCCAGCAGCTTAGAGTTTAGGACCGGGACTCCGCAGTACTTC
TRBJ1-2,NA,TRBV5-1,few,CASSYSGGQANYGYTF,TGCGCCAGCAGCTACTCGGGGGGGCAAGCTAACTATGGCTACACCTTC
TRBJ1-5,TRBD1,TRBV28,NA,CASSSPARQGKHF,TGTGCCAGCAGTTCCCCCGCCCGACAGGGAAAGCATTTT
TRBJ2-2,NA,TRBV7-7,NA,CASRLGNTGELFF,TGTGCCAGCAGGCTAGGGAACACCGGGGAGCTGTTTTTT
TRBJ2-2,TRBD2,TRBV7-6,NA,CASGTSGALGTGELFF,TGTGCCAGCGGCACTAGCGGGGCCCTGGGCACCGGGGAGCTGTTTTTT
TRBJ1-5,NA,TRBV9,NA,CASSPGAGGNQPQHF,TGTGCCAGCAGCCCAGGGGCCGGCGGCAATCAGCCCCAGCATTTT
TRBJ2-1,NA,TRBV11-2,NA,CASSFGQNEQFF,TGTGCCAGCAGCTTTGGACAAAATGAACAGTTCTTC
TRBJ2-1,NA,TRBV6-1,NA,CASSSKGGWMEFF,TGTGCCAGCAGTTCTAAGGGAGGATGGATGGAGTTCTTC
TRBJ1-5,NA,TRBV7-9,NA,CASSPQDNQPQHF,TGTGCCAGCAGCCCCCAGGACAATCAGCCCCAGCATTTT
TRBJ2-2,TRBD1,TRBV5-4,NA,CASSTGQGATGELFF,TGTGCCAGCAGCACGGGACAGGGGGCAACCGGGGAGCTGTTTTTT
TRBJ2-3,NA,TRBV6-6,NA,CASSYSTYGTDTQYF,TGTGCCAGCAGTTACTCGACATATGGGACAGATACGCAGTATTTT
TRBJ2-3,NA,TRBV2,NA,CARISGGAGTDTQYF,TGTGCCAGGATTAGTGGGGGGGCAGGCACAGATACGCAGTATTTT
TRBJ2-1,TRBD2,TRBV9,NA,CASSTPGGGGLNEQFF,TGTGCCAGCAGCACCCCCGGCGGGGGTGGCCTCAATGAGCAGTTCTTC
TRBJ1-2,NA,TRBV28,NA,CASSLGVGSGEARMGYTF,TGTGCCAGCAGTTTGGGGGTCGGTTCAGGGGAAGCCAGGATGGGCTACACCTTC
TRBJ2-5,NA,TRBV27,once,CASSYGETQYF,TGTGCCAGCAGTTACGGAGAGACCCAGTACTTC
TRBJ2-6,TRBD1,TRBV5-4,NA,CASSPPRQGSGANVLTF,TGTGCCAGCAGCCCACCCCGACAGGGCTCTGGGGCCAACGTCCTGACTTTC
TRBJ1-3,TRBD1,TRBV9,NA,CASSDGTGSGNTIYF,TGTGCCAGCAGCGATGGGACAGGGTCTGGAAACACCATATATTTT
TRBJ1-6,TRBD1,TRBV30,few,CAWSETGLDSPLHF,TGTGCCTGGAGTGAGACAGGGTTGGATTCACCCCTCCACTTT
TRBJ2-3,NA,TRBV7-9,NA,CASSTASRADTQYF,TGTGCCAGCAGCACCGCCAGCCGGGCAGATACGCAGTATTTT
TRBJ2-5,TRBD2,TRBV29-1,NA,CSVGLAGAGETQYF,TGCAGCGTTGGACTAGCGGGGGCCGGTGAGACCCAGTACTTC
TRBJ1-1,TRBD1,TRBV6-1,NA,CASRWDSTPYTEAFF,TGTGCCAGCAGATGGGACAGTACCCCTTACACTGAAGCTTTCTTT
TRBJ1-3,NA,TRBV7-2,few,CASSLAGVNAGNTIYF,TGTGCCAGCAGCTTAGCGGGAGTGAACGCTGGAAACACCATATATTTT
TRBJ2-3,TRBD2,TRBV9,NA,CASSSSGGVADTQYF,TGTGCCAGCAGCTCTAGCGGGGGGGTAGCAGATACGCAGTATTTT
TRBJ2-7,TRBD1,TRBV4-1,NA,CASSRNRDSNYEQYF,TGCGCCAGCAGCCGCAACCGGGACAGTAATTACGAGCAGTACTTC
TRBJ2-1,NA,TRBV7-6,few,CASSPASKEQFF,TGTGCCAGCAGCCCAGCTAGCAAGGAGCAGTTCTTC
TRBJ2-2,TRBD1,TRBV19,few,CASSTGTVKGELFF,TGTGCCAGTAGTACCGGGACAGTAAAGGGGGAGCTGTTTTTT
TRBJ1-5,NA,TRBV13,few,CASSQSKGGGQPQHF,TGTGCCAGCAGCCAGTCAAAGGGAGGTGGCCAGCCCCAGCATTTT
TRBJ1-6,NA,TRBV6-5,NA,CASTPSGYNSPLHF,TGTGCCAGCACGCCTTCGGGCTATAATTCACCCCTCCACTTT
TRBJ2-2,NA,TRBV5-1,NA,CASSPDGDGGGELFF,TGCGCCAGCAGCCCCGATGGAGACGGCGGCGGGGAGCTGTTTTTT
TRBJ1-5,NA,TRBV6-1,NA,CASSEARKGGQPQHF,TGTGCCAGCAGTGAAGCGCGGAAGGGAGGGCAGCCCCAGCATTTT
TRBJ2-5,NA,TRBV7-7,few,CASSLGSKETQYF,TGTGCTAGCAGCTTAGGCAGTAAAGAGACCCAGTACTTC
TRBJ1-2,TRBD1,TRBV18,NA,CASSPRTGIYGYTF,TGTGCCAGCTCACCCCGGACAGGGATCTATGGCTACACCTTC